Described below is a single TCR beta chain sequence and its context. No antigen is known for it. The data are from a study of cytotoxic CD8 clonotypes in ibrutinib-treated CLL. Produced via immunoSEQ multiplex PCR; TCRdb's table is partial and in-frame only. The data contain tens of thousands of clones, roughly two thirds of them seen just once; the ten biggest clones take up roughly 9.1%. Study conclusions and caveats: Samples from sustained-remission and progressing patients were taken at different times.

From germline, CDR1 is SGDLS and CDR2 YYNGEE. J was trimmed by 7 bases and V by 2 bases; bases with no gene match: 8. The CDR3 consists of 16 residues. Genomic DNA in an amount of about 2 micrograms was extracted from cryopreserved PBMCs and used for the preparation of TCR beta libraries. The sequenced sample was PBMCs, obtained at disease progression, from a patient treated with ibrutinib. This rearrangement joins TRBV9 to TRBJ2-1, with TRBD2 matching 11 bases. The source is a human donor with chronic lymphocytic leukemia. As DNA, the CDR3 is TGTGCCAGCAGCGTTCGACCTAGCGGGGGGTCTAATGAGCAGTTCTTC. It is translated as CASSVRPSGGSNEQFF.